The 25 T cell receptor beta chains presented below share a single source sample, sequenced in a study of blood T cell repertoires in COVID-19. This table comes from immunoSEQ multiplex PCR, and its TCRdb copy is limited to in-frame clones, with some not included. Of around 110,000 clones in the sample, approximately 82% were seen once. Sequenced sample: peripheral blood. All receptors derive from a man between 25 and 39 years old with acute or convalescent COVID-19.

This chain connects TRBV3-1 (or the pseudogene TRBV3-2) to TRBJ1-1, with a weak D call TRBD1 (5 bases). Germline CDR1 reads LGHDT; CDR2 reads YNNKEL (reference sequence). Trimming took 2 bases from V and 2 from J, leaving 9 bases between them. The length of the CDR3 is 14 residues. CDR3 DNA sequence: TGTGCCAGCAGCCAAAGGGGCCGAAACACTGAAGCTTTCTTT. Its protein is CASSQRGRNTEAFF.

The J gene is TRBJ2-1, the V gene TRBV7-2, with a possible D match to TRBD2 (6 bases). The CDR3 is made up of 13 amino acids. V lost 3 bases and J lost 8, with 11 bases in between. Germline lookup yields CDR1 SGHTA and CDR2 FQGNSA. CDR3 region: CASSLPSVDEQFF. The CDR3 DNA reads TGTGCCAGCAGCTTGCCTAGCGTCGATGAGCAGTTCTTC. The full variable domain, its missing parts supplied by reference TRBV7-2 and TRBJ2-1, is GAGVSQSPSNKVTEKGKDVELRCDPISGHTALYWYRQSLGQGLEFLIYFQGNSAPDKSGLPSDRFSAERTGGSVSTLTIQRTQQEDSAVYLCASSLPSVDEQFFGPGTRLTVL.

The chain recombines TRBV24-1 with TRBJ2-1; 8 bases agree with TRBD2. The CDR3 consists of 15 residues. Germline loops: CDR1 KGHDR, CDR2 SFDVKD. Trimming took 6 bases from V and 4 from J; bases not matched to a gene: 7. CDR3 nucleotide sequence: TGTGCCACCAGTACCGGGACTAGGGGATACAATGAGCAGTTCTTC. As protein: CATSTGTRGYNEQFF.

The rearrangement links TRBV25-1 to TRBJ2-4; D unresolved. Germline V gene data show CDR1 as MGHDK and CDR2 as SYGVNS. CDR3 length: 13 residues. CDR3 sequence: CATRSAAKNIQYF. The CDR3 nucleotides read TGTGCGACGAGGTCCGCGGCCAAAAACATTCAGTACTTC.

A few counts support this clone. The gene calls are TRBV2 and TRBJ2-1; TRBD2 might be the D (6 bases). CDR1 and CDR2 (germline): SNHLY, FYNNEI. Trimming shortened V by 0 bases and J by 8 bases, and 17 bases separated the two germline ends. This CDR3 is built from 16 residues. This CDR3 is CASSEAVRRASHEQFF. For the CDR3, the DNA is TGTGCCAGCAGTGAAGCGGTTCGGAGGGCAAGCCATGAGCAGTTCTTC.

The table lists this clone with many counts. The V and J genes are TRBV19 and TRBJ2-1; perhaps TRBD2 as D (7 bases). The germline V and J ends were trimmed by 6 bases and 9 bases, with 12 bases remaining between them. The CDR3 extends over 12 amino acids. Germline assignment: CDR1 LNHDA and CDR2 SQIVND (reference sequence). The CDR3 is CASSGGGGEQFF. The CDR3 DNA reads as TGTGCCAGTAGCGGGGGCGGGGGTGAGCAGTTCTTC. The full variable domain, in which reference TRBV19 and TRBJ2-1 provide the parts outside the CDR3, is DGGITQSPKYLFRKEGQNVTLSCEQNLNHDAMYWYRQDPGQGLRLIYYSQIVNDFQKGDIAEGYSVSREKKESFPLTVTSAQKNPTAFYLCASSGGGGEQFFGPGTRLTVL.

The chain recombines TRBV27 with TRBJ2-1, with no clear D. The CDR3 covers 13 residues. Germline values: CDR1 MNHEY, CDR2 SMNVEV (reference sequence). Trimming took off 2 bases at V and 4 bases at J, with 6 bases between the two ends. The CDR3 spells CASSLGAYNEQFF. CDR3 bases: TGTGCCAGCAGTTTAGGAGCTTACAATGAGCAGTTCTTC.

The chain links TRBV9 to TRBJ2-3; a possible D gene is TRBD2 (6 bases). This CDR3 spans 15 amino acids. V was cut by 3 bases and J by 2 bases, with 13 bases left in between. Germline loops: CDR1 SGDLS, CDR2 YYNGEE. CDR3 protein: CASSDGDSFTDTQYF. As DNA, the CDR3 is TGTGCCAGCAGCGATGGGGACTCTTTCACAGATACGCAGTATTTT.

Only a few counts were recorded for this clone. V gene TRBV25-1 combines with J gene TRBJ2-1, with 7 bases lining up with TRBD1. Germline V gene lookup returns CDR1 MGHDK and CDR2 SYGVNS. This CDR3 comprises 17 residues. V shed 2 bases and J 7 bases; nucleotides not matched to a gene: 14. Here the CDR3 reads CASSERAGRLQGNEQFF. The CDR3 DNA reads as TGTGCCAGCAGTGAAAGGGCCGGCCGGTTACAGGGGAATGAGCAGTTCTTC.

As DNA, the CDR3 is TGTGCCAGCAGCACGGACTCGGGCTTTGGAAGGACGCAGTATTTT. As protein: CASSTDSGFGRTQYF. V usage is TRBV6-5 and J usage is TRBJ2-3; TRBD2 is a possible D gene (5 bases). Looked up from germline, CDR1 is MNHEY and CDR2 is SVGAGI. V lost 6 bases and J 9 bases, leaving 22 bases between the germline ends. The CDR3 runs to 15 residues.

This chain connects TRBV19 to TRBJ1-6; perhaps TRBD1 as D (5 bases). The V end lost 5 bases, the J end lost 4 bases, and 15 bases lay between the germline ends. Per the germline V gene, CDR1 is LNHDA and CDR2 is SQIVND (reference sequence). The CDR3 is 16 residues long. CDR3 sequence (DNA): TGTGCCAGTAGTGCCGTCGGCGGGACTTATAATTCACCCCTCCACTTT. Amino acid sequence: CASSAVGGTYNSPLHF.

V gene TRBV30 combines with J gene TRBJ1-2, with unresolved D. The CDR3 is made up of 13 amino acids. CDR1 and CDR2 from the germline V gene are GTSNPN and SVGIG (reference sequence). Between the trimmed V and J ends, which lost 3 bases and 8 bases, there was a span of 16 bases. The DNA of the CDR3 is TGTGCCTGGAGCCCGGCCGACGGGAACGGCTACACCTTC. Translating it yields CAWSPADGNGYTF.

This clone was detected once. The chain couples TRBV3-1 (or the pseudogene TRBV3-2) to TRBJ1-2; 8 bases are a match to TRBD1. Germline V gene data show CDR1 as LGHDT and CDR2 as YNNKEL (reference sequence). The CDR3 covers 11 residues. Trimming removed 4 bases from V and 12 bases from J; junction bases left unmatched: 4. The CDR3 region is CASSRQGMNTF. In nucleotides, the CDR3 is TGTGCCAGCAGCCGACAGGGGATGAACACCTTC.

This clone was observed a single time. This rearrangement joins TRBV5-1 to TRBJ1-4; 7 nucleotides line up with TRBD1. This CDR3 is 15 amino acids long. With V trimmed by 4 bases and J by 4 bases, 7 bases remained unmatched. Germline V gene sequence: CDR1 SGHRS, CDR2 YFSETQ. CDR3 DNA sequence: TGCGCCAGCAGCCGTTCAGGGGGTTTTAATGAAAAACTGTTTTTT. Its protein product is CASSRSGGFNEKLFF.

This chain connects TRBV27 to TRBJ2-2; 15 bases line up with TRBD2. The CDR3 covers 16 residues. With 5 bases clipped from V and 7 bases from J, the junction kept 5 bases outside the gene matches. Germline V gene data show CDR1 as MNHEY and CDR2 as SMNVEV (reference sequence). In DNA form, the CDR3 reads TGTGCCAGCAGTATAGGACTAGCGGGAGGGCACGGGGAGCTGTTTTTT. Amino acids: CASSIGLAGGHGELFF.

The chain has TRBV25-1 and TRBJ1-2; TRBD1 matches at 7 bases. The germline V gene encodes CDR1 MGHDK and CDR2 SYGVNS. With V trimmed by 6 bases and J by 4 bases, 5 bases remained unmatched. The CDR3 consists of 13 residues. This CDR3 is CASSGTVFYGYTF. CDR3 sequence (DNA): TGTGCCAGCAGCGGGACAGTCTTCTATGGCTACACCTTC.

This chain joins TRBV19 and TRBJ2-1; 12 bases align to TRBD2. Germline CDR1 is LNHDA and CDR2 is SQIVND (reference sequence). The CDR3 totals 14 residues. With V trimmed by 10 bases and J by 8 bases, 9 bases remained unmatched. CDR3 in DNA: TGTGCCACCCGACTAGCGGGAGAGGTCTATGAGCAGTTCTTC. Protein product: CATRLAGEVYEQFF.

The chain's CDR3 is CASSLDRGGALNEQFF. The CDR3 nucleotides read TGTGCCAGCAGCTTAGATAGGGGTGGGGCTCTCAATGAGCAGTTCTTC. The V call is TRBV7-3, the J call TRBJ2-1; the D gene is possibly TRBD1 (5 bases). The CDR3 sequence is 16 residues long. Germline V CDR1 and CDR2: SGHTA, FQGTGA. V lost 2 bases and J 6 bases, leaving 17 bases between the germline ends.

The chain carries TRBV9 and TRBJ1-4; D is unresolved. With 3 bases removed from V and 7 bases from J, the gap between germline ends came to 13 bases. This CDR3 contains 14 residues. CDR1 and CDR2 (germline): SGDLS, YYNGEE. The CDR3 DNA follows: TGTGCCAGCAGCGGCGGGGAGTATGGTGAAAAACTGTTTTTT. It encodes CASSGGEYGEKLFF.

The rearrangement joins TRBV6-5 to TRBJ2-5, with 14 bases lining up with TRBD2. The V gene's germline CDR1 is MNHEY and CDR2 SVGAGI. The CDR3 runs to 15 residues. J lost 7 bases, V lost 7 bases, and 8 bases had no gene match. The CDR3 protein is CASKGTSGSPATQYF. In nucleotides, the CDR3 is TGTGCCAGCAAAGGGACTAGCGGGAGCCCCGCGACCCAGTACTTC.

This clone was seen a few times. The chain recombines TRBV18 with TRBJ2-3; TRBD2 aligns across 7 bases. The germline V gene encodes CDR1 KGHSH and CDR2 LQKENI. The junction had 10 bases not matched to a gene; V was cut back by 1 base and J by 6 bases. This CDR3 is 16 amino acids long. CDR3 bases: TGTGCCAGCTCACCACGGGTAGCGGGCGCAGCCGATACGCAGTATTTT. Translating it yields CASSPRVAGAADTQYF. The full variable domain, with the rest looked up from reference TRBV18 and TRBJ2-3, is NAGVMQNPRHLVRRRGQEARLRCSPMKGHSHVYWYRQLPEEGLKFMVYLQKENIIDESGMPKERFSAEFPKEGPSILRIQQVVRGDSAAYFCASSPRVAGAADTQYFGPGTRLTVL.

The chain combines TRBV19 with TRBJ2-1; TRBD1 might be the D (6 bases). Trimming removed 1 base from V and 6 bases from J, with 13 bases in between. The CDR3 has 15 amino acids. The germline gives CDR1 LNHDA, CDR2 SQIVND (reference sequence). The CDR3 is CASSIVRGLLNEQFF. The CDR3 nucleotides are TGTGCCAGTAGTATAGTCAGGGGCCTCCTCAATGAGCAGTTCTTC.

The chain combines TRBV9 with TRBJ2-4, with 9 bases fitting TRBD1. Germline V gene sequence: CDR1 SGDLS, CDR2 YYNGEE. The CDR3 consists of 15 residues. V gave up 0 bases and J gave up 4 bases; unmatched junction bases: 2. This CDR3 is CASSVGGQGKNIQYF. CDR3 nucleotide sequence: TGTGCCAGCAGCGTAGGTGGACAGGGGAAAAACATTCAGTACTTC.

V is TRBV6-5 and J is TRBJ1-2; 10 bases match TRBD1. This CDR3 spans 12 amino acids. J gave up 7 bases and V 5 bases, and 1 base lay outside the gene matches. CDR1 is MNHEY and CDR2 is SVGAGI in the germline V gene. The CDR3 DNA reads as TGTGCCAGCAGTCGACAGGGGGCTGGCTACACCTTC. Translated: CASSRQGAGYTF.

This chain joins TRBV28 and TRBJ1-1; 9 nucleotides match TRBD1. CDR3 size: 14 residues. Germline values: CDR1 MDHEN, CDR2 SYDVKM. Germline trimming cut 5 bases from V and 10 bases from J; bases unmatched to any gene: 11. In DNA form, the CDR3 reads TGTGCCAGCAGTCCCGGGACAGGGTTCGCGGCAGCTTTCTTT. It encodes CASSPGTGFAAAFF.